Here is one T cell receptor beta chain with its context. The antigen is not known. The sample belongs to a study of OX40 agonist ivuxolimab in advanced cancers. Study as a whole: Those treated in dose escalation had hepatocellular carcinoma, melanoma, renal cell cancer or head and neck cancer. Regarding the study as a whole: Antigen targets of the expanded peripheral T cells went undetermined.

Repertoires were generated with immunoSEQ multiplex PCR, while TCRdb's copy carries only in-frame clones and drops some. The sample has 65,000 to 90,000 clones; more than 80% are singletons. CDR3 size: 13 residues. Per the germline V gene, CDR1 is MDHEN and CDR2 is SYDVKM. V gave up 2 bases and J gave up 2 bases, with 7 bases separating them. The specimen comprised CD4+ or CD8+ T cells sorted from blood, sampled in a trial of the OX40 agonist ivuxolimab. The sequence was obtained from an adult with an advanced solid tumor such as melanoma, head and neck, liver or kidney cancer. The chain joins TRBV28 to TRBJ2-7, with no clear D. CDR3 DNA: TGTGCCAGCAGTTTACGGTTCCCCTACGAGCAGTACTTC. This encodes CASSLRFPYEQYF.